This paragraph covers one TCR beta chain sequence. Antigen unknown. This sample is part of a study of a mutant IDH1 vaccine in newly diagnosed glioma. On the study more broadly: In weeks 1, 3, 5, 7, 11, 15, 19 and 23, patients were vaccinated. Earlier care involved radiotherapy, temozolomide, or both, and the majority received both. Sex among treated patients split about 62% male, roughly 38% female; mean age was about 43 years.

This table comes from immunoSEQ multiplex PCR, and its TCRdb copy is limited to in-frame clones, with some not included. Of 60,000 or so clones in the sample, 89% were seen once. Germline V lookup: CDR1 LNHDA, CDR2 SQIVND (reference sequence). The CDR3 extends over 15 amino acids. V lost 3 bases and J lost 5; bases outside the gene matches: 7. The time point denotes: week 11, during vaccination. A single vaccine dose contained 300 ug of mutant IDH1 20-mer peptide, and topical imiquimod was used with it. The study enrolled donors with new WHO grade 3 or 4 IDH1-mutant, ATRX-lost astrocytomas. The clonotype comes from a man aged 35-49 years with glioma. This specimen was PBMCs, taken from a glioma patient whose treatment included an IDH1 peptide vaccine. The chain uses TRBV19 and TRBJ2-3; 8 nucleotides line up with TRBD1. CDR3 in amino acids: CASSIPGGQQDTQYF. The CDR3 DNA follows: TGTGCCAGTAGTATCCCAGGGGGCCAACAAGATACGCAGTATTTT.